Listed below are T cell receptor beta chains from one sample, sequenced in a study of cytomegalovirus exposure and HLA in healthy donors. Produced via immunoSEQ multiplex PCR; TCRdb's table is partial and in-frame only. The sample includes 130,000 to 150,000 clones, around three quarters seen only once; the top ten take roughly 2.2%. Sequenced material: PBMCs. Receptors originate from a man aged 25-40 years in good health and CMV-seronegative. Both conserved end residues are trimmed from each CDR3. Each record gives: J gene, clone size, V gene, CDR3 protein. Clone size appears in some rows only: once, few, many, or a class for an expanded clone.

TRBJ1-3	once	TRBV6-1	ASSERTFDSPGNTIY
TRBJ2-3	-	TRBV28	ASSFPPGGYTDTQY
TRBJ2-1	once	TRBV28	ASSTGTSGRSPDEQF
TRBJ2-7	-	TRBV28	ASSSSGTGSHEQY
TRBJ1-1	-	TRBV5-4	ASSIDSGNTEAF
TRBJ2-1	-	TRBV5-1	ASSNQGQGGYNEQF
TRBJ1-3	few	TRBV6-6	ASRQGWDFSGNTIY
TRBJ1-3	-	TRBV5-1	ASSLSSLRDTIY
TRBJ1-5	few	TRBV19	ATGQGDQPQH
TRBJ2-5	-	TRBV10-3	AISAGGRQETQY
TRBJ2-3	-	TRBV29-1	SVVFQGVADTQY
-	-	TRBV28	ASRVPDRDEQY
TRBJ1-4	-	TRBV4-1	ASSQDRAYFQGEKLF